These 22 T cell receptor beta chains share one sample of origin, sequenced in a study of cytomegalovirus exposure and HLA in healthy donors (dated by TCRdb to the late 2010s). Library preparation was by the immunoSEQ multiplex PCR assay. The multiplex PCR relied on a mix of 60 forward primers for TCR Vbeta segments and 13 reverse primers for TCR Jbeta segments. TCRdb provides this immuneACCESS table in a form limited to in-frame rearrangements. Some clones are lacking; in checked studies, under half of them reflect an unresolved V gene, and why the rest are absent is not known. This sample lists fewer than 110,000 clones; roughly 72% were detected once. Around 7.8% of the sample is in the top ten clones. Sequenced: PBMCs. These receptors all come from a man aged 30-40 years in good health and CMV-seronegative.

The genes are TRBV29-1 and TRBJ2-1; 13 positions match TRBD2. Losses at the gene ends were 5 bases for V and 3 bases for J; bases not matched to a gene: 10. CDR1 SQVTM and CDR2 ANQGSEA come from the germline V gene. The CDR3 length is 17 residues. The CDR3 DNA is TGCAGCGTTTATTGGACTAGCGGGGGTTATAACTACAATGAGCAGTTCTTC. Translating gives CSVYWTSGGYNYNEQFF.

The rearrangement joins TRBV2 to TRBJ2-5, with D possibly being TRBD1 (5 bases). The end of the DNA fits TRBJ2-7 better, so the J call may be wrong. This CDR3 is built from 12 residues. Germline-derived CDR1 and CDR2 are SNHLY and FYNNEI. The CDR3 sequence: CASRGASYEQYF. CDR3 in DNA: TGTGCCAGCAGAGGGGCCTCCTACGAGCAGTACTTC.

CDR3 bases: TGTGCCAGCAGCTTGGGGACAAACTACGAGCAGTACTTC. This translates into CASSLGTNYEQYF. This chain uses TRBV5-6 with TRBJ2-7, with TRBD1 as a possible D gene (5 bases). V dropped 0 bases and J dropped 3 bases, with 7 bases sitting between them. Germline V gene lookup returns CDR1 SGHDT and CDR2 YYEEEE. The CDR3 is 13 amino acids.

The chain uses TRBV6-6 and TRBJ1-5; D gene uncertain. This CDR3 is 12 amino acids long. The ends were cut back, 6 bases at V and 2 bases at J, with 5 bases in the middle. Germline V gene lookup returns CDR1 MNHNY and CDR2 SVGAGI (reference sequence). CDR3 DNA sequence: TGTGCCAGCAGGCCAGGCAATCAGCCCCAGCATTTT. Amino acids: CASRPGNQPQHF.

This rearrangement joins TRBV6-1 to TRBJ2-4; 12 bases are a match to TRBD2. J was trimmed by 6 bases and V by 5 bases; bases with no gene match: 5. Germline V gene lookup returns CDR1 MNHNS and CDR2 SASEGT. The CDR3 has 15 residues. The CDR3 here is CASSRTSGEINIQYF. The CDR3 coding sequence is TGTGCCAGCAGTCGGACTAGCGGGGAAATAAACATTCAGTACTTC.

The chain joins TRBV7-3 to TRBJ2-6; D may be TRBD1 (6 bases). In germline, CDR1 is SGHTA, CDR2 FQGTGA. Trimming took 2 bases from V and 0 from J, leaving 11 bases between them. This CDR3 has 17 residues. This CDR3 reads CASSLRGTNSGANVLTF. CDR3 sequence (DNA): TGTGCCAGCAGCTTACGTGGGACAAACTCTGGGGCCAACGTCCTGACTTTC. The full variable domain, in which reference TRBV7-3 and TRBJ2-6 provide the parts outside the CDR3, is GAGVSQTPSNKVTEKGKYVELRCDPISGHTALYWYRQSLGQGPEFLIYFQGTGAADDSGLPNDRFFAVRPEGSVSTLKIQRTERGDSAVYLCASSLRGTNSGANVLTFGAGSRLTVL.

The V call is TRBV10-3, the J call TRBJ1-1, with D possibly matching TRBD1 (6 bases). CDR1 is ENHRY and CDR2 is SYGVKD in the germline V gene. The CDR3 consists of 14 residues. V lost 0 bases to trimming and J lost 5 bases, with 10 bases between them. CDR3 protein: CAISESGRGTEAFF. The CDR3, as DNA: TGTGCCATCAGTGAGTCGGGCAGGGGAACTGAAGCTTTCTTT.

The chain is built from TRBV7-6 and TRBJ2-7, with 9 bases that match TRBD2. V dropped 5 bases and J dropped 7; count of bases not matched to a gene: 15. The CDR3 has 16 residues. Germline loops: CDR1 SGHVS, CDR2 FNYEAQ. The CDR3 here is CASSLPRGGGPEEQYF. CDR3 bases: TGTGCCAGCAGCCTGCCGCGGGGGGGAGGGCCAGAAGAGCAGTACTTC.

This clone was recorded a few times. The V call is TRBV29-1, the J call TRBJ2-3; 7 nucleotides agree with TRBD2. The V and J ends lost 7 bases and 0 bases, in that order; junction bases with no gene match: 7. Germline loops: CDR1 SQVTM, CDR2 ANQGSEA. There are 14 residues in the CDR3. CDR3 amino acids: CSGLAAPSTDTQYF. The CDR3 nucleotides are TGCAGCGGCCTAGCGGCACCCAGCACAGATACGCAGTATTTT.

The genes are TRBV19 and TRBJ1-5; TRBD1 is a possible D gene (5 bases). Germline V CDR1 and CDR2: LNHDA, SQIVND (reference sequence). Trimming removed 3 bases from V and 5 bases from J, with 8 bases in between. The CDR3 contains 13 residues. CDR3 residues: CASSMSRDQPQHF. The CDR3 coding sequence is TGTGCCAGTAGTATGAGCAGGGATCAGCCCCAGCATTTT.

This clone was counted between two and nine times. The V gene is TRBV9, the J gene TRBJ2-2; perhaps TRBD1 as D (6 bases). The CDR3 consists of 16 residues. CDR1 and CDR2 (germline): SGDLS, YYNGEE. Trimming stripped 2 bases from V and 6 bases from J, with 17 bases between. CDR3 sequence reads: CASSVSGTTTAGELFF. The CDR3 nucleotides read TGTGCCAGCAGCGTCTCCGGGACAACCACGGCCGGGGAGCTGTTTTTT.

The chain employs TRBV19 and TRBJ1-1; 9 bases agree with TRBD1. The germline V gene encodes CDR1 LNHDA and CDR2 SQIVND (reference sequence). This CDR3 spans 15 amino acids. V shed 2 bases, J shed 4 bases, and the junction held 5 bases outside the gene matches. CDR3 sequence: CASSIPGTGLTEAFF. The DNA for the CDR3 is TGTGCCAGTAGTATACCTGGGACAGGGCTCACTGAAGCTTTCTTT.

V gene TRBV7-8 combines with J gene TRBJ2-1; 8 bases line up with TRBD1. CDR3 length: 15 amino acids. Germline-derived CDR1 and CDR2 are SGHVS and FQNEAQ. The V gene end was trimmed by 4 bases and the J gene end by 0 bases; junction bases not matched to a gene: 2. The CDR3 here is CASSSRGPSYNEQFF. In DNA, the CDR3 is TGTGCCAGCAGCTCCAGGGGGCCCTCCTACAATGAGCAGTTCTTC.

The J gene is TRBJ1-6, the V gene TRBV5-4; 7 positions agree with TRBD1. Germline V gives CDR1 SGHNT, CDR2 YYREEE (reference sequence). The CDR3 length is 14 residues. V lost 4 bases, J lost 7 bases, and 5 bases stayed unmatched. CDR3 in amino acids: CASSDRDRNSPLHF. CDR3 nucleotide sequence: TGTGCCAGCAGCGACCGGGACAGAAATTCACCCCTCCACTTT.

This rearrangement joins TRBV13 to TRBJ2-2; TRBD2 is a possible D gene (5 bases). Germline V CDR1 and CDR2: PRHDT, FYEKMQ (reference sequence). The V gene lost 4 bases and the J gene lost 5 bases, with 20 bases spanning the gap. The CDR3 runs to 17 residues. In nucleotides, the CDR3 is TGTGCCAGCAGCTCCCGGCCCTTCCGCGGGCCTACCGGGGAGCTGTTTTTT. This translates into CASSSRPFRGPTGELFF.

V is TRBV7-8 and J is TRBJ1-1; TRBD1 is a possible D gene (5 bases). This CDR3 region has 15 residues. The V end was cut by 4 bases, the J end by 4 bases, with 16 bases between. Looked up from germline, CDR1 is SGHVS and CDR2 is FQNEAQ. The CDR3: CASSSRRPGGTEAFF. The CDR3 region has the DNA TGTGCCAGCAGCTCGCGACGGCCGGGGGGCACTGAAGCTTTCTTT.

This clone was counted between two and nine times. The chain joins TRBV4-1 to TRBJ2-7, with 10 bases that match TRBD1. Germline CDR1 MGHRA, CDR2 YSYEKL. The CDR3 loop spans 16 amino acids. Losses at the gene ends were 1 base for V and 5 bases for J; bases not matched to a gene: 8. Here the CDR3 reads CASSQGLDRGNNEQYF. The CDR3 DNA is TGCGCCAGCAGCCAAGGGTTGGACAGGGGGAACAACGAGCAGTACTTC.

CDR3 coding DNA: TGTGCCAGCAGTGACTGGCGACTCGAGGATAATTCACCCCTCCACTTT. It specifies CASSDWRLEDNSPLHF. The rearrangement links TRBV2 to TRBJ1-6, with D uncertain. The CDR3 consists of 16 residues. Trimming took off 3 bases at V and 5 bases at J, with 14 bases between the two ends. Germline CDR1 and CDR2: SNHLY and FYNNEI.

CDR3 sequence reads: CASRDGGRGGETQYF. CDR3 bases: TGTGCCAGCAGGGATGGCGGGAGGGGGGGAGAGACCCAGTACTTC. This chain links TRBV7-9 with TRBJ2-5; 9 nucleotides align to TRBD2. J gave up 4 bases and V 6 bases, and 9 bases lay outside the gene matches. This CDR3 region has 15 residues. The germline gives CDR1 SEHNR, CDR2 FQNEAQ (reference sequence). The whole variable domain, filled in from reference TRBV7-9 and TRBJ2-5, reads DTGVSQNPRHKITKRGQNVTFRCDPISEHNRLYWYRQTLGQGPEFLTYFQNEAQLEKSRLLSDRFSAERPKGSFSTLEIQRTEQGDSAMYLCASRDGGRGGETQYFGPGTRLLVL.

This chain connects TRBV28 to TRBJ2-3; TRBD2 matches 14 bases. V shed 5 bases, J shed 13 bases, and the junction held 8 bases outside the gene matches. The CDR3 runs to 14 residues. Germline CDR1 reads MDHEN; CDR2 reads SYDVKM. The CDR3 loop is CASSKPGLAGVKYF. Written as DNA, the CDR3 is TGTGCCAGCAGTAAACCGGGACTAGCGGGAGTCAAGTATTTT.

The CDR3 DNA is TGCGCCAGCAGCCAAGACCGCTTGGCTAGCGGGAACTCCTACGAGCAGTACTTC. This sequence encodes CASSQDRLASGNSYEQYF. The genes are TRBV4-1 and TRBJ2-7; 9 bases are shared with TRBD2. Germline lookup yields CDR1 MGHRA and CDR2 YSYEKL. Trimming removed 0 bases from V and 0 bases from J; junction bases left unmatched: 9. The CDR3 has 18 amino acids.

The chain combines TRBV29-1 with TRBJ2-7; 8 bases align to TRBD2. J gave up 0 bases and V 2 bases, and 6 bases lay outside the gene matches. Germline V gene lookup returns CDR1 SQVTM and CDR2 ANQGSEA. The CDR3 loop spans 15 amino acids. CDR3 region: CSVEQAGVFSYEQYF. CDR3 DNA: TGCAGCGTTGAACAAGCGGGAGTATTCTCCTACGAGCAGTACTTC.